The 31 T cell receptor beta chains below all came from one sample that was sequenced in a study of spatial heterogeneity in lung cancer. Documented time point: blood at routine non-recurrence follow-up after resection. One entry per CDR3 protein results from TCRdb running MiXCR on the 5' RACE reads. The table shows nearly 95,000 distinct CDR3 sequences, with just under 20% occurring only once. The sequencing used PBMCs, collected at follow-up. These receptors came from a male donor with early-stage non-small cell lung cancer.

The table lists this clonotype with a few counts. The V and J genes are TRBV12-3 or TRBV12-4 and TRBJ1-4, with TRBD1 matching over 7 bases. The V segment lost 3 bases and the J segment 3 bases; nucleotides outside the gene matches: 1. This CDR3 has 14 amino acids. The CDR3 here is CASSLGQSNEKLFF. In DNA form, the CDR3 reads TGTGCCAGCAGTTTGGGACAGTCTAATGAAAAACTGTTTTTT.

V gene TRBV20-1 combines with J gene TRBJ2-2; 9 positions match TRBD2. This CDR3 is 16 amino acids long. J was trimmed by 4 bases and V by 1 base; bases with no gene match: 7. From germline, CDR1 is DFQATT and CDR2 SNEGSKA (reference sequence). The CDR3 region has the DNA TGCAGTGCTAGAGTCGTAGCGGGGGAAGGCACCGGGGAGCTGTTTTTT. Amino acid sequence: CSARVVAGEGTGELFF.

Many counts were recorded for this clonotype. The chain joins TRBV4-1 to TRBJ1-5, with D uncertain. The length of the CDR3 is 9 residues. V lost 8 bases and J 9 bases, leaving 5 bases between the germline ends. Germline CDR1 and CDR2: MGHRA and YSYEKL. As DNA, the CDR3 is TGCGCCAGCCGGAGGCCCCAGCATTTT. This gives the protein CASRRPQHF.

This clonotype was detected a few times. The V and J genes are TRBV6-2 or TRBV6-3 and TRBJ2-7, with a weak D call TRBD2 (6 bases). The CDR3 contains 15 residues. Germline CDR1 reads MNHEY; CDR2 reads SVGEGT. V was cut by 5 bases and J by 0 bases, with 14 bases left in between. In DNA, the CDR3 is TGTGCCAGCAGTCGAGGGACTCCGAGCTCCTACGAGCAGTACGTC. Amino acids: CASSRGTPSSYEQYV.

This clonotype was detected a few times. This CDR3 is CASSEEWGSEQFF. The CDR3 coding sequence is TGTGCCAGCAGTGAAGAATGGGGGAGTGAGCAGTTCTTC. V and J are TRBV2 and TRBJ2-1; tentatively, D is TRBD1 or TRBD2 (5 bases each). Per germline, CDR1 SNHLY and CDR2 FYNNEI. The CDR3 sequence is 13 residues long. V was trimmed by 1 base and J by 9 bases, leaving 10 bases between them.

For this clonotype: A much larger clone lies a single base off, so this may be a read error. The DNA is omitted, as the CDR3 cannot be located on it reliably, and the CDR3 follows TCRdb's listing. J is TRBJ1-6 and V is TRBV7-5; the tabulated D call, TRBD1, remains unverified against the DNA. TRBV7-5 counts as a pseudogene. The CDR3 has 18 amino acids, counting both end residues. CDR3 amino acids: CISVSEAFRDRINSPLHF.

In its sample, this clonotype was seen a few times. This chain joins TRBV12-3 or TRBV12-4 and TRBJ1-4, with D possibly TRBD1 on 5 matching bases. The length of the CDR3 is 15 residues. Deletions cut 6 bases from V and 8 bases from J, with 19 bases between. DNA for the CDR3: TGTGCCAGCAGCCTCGCAAGGGGCAGGGAAGAAAAACTGTTTTTT. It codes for CASSLARGREEKLFF.

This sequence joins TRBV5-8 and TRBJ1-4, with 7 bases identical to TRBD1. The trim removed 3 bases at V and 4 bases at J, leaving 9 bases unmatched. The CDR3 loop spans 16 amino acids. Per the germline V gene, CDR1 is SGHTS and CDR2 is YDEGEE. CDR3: CASSSQGGPINEKLFF. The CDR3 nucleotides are TGTGCCAGCAGCTCCCAGGGGGGACCGATTAATGAAAAACTGTTTTTT.

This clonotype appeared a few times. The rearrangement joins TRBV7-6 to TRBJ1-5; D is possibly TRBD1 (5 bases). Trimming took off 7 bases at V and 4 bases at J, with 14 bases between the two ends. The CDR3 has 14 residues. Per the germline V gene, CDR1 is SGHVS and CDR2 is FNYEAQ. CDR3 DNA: TGTGCCAGCAACGGGACTCGGGGTAATCAGCCCCAGCATTTT. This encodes CASNGTRGNQPQHF. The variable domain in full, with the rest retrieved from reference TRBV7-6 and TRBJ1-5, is GAGVSQSPRYKVTKRGQDVALRCDPISGHVSLYWYRQALGQGPEFLTYFNYEAQQDKSGLPNDRFSAERPEGSISTLTIQRTEQRDSAMYRCASNGTRGNQPQHFGDGTRLSIL.

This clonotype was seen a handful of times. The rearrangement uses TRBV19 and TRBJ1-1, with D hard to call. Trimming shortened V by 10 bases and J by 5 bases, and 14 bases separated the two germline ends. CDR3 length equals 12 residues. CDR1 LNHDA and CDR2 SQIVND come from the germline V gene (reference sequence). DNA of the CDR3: TGTGCCACCCCAATGGTGCGGACTGAAGCTTTCTTT. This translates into CATPMVRTEAFF.

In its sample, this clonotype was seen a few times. The CDR3 coding sequence is TGTGCCAGCAGCTTAAGCAGGGAAACTGAAGCTTTCTTT. It specifies CASSLSRETEAFF. The gene calls are TRBV11-3 and TRBJ1-1; possible D gene TRBD1, 5 bases. The CDR3 spans 13 residues. In germline, CDR1 is SGHNT, CDR2 YENEEA. With 2 bases removed from V and 5 bases from J, the gap between germline ends came to 9 bases.

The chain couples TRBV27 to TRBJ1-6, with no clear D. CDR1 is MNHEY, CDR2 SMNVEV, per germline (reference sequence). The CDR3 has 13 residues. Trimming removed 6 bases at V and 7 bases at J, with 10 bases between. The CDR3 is CASRTSVNSPLHF. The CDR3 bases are TGTGCCAGCAGGACATCGGTCAATTCACCCCTCCACTTT.

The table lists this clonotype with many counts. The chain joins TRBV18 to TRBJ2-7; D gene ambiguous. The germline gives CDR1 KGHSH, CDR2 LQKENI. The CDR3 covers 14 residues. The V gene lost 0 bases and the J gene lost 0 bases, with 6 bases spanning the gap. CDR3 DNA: TGTGCCAGCTCACCACCCACAAGCTCCTACGAGCAGTACTTC. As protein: CASSPPTSSYEQYF. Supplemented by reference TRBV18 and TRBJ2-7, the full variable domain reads NAGVMQNPRHLVRRRGQEARLRCSPMKGHSHVYWYRQLPEEGLKFMVYLQKENIIDESGMPKERFSAEFPKEGPSILRIQQVVRGDSAAYFCASSPPTSSYEQYFGPGTRLTVT.

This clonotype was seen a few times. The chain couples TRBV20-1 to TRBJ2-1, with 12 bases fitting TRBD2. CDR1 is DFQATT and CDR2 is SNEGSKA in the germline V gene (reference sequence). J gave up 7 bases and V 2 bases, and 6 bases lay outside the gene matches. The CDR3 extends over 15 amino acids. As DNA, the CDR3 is TGCAGTGCTAGACTAGCGGGAGGGCCCTCGAATGAGCAGTTCTTC. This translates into CSARLAGGPSNEQFF.

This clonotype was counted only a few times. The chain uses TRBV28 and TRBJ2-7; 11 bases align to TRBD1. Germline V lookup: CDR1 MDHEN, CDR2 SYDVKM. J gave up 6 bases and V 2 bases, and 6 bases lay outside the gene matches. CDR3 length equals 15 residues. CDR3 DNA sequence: TGTGCCAGCAGTTTAGGACAGGGGGCGCAAACCGAGCAGTACTTC. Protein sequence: CASSLGQGAQTEQYF.

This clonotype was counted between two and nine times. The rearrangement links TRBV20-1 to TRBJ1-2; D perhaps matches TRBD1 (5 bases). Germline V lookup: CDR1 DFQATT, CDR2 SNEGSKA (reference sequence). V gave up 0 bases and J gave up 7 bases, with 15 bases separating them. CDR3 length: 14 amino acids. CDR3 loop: CSARDRRQGAGYTF. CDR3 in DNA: TGCAGTGCTAGAGATCGGCGGCAGGGAGCTGGCTACACCTTC.

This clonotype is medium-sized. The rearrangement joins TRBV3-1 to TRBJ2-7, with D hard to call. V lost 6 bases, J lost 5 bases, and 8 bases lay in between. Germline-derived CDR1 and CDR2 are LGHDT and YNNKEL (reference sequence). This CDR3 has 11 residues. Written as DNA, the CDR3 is TGTGCCAGCAGGGGAATAGACGAGCAGTACTTC. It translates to CASRGIDEQYF.

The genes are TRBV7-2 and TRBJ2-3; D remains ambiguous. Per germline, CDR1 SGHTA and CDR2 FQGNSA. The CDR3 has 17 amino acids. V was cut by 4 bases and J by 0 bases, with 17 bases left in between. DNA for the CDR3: TGTGCCAGCAGCTCACGCGGTGGTGCCTCTAGCACAGATACGCAGTATTTT. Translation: CASSSRGGASSTDTQYF.

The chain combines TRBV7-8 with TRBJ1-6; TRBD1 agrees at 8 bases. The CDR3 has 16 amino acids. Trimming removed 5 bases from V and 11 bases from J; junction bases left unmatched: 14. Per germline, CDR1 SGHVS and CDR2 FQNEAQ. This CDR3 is CASSLRTGPGGPPLHF. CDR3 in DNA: TGTGCCAGCAGCCTAAGGACAGGGCCAGGGGGCCCACCCCTCCACTTT.

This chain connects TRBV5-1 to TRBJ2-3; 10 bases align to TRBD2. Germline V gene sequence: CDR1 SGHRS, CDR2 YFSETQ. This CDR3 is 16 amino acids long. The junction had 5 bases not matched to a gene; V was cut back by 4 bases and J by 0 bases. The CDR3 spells CASSIGLAESTDTQYF. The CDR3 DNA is TGCGCCAGCAGCATCGGACTAGCGGAGAGCACAGATACGCAGTATTTT.

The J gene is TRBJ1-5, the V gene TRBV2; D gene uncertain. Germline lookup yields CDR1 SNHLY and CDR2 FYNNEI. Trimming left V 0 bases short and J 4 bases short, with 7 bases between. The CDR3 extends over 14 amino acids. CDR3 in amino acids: CASSEALGNQPQHF. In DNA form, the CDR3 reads TGTGCCAGCAGTGAAGCGCTCGGAAATCAGCCCCAGCATTTT.

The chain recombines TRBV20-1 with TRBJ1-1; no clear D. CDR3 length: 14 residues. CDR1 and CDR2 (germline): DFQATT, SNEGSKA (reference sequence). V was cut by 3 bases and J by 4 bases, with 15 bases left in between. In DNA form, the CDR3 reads TGCAGTGCTAGTAGGTCGGGAGGTTCCACTGAAGCTTTCTTT. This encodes CSASRSGGSTEAFF.

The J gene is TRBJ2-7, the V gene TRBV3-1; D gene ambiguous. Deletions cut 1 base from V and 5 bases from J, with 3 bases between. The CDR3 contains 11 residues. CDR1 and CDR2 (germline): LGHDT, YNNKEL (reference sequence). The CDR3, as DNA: TGTGCCAGCAGCCAAGGTAACGAGCAGTACTTC. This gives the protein CASSQGNEQYF.

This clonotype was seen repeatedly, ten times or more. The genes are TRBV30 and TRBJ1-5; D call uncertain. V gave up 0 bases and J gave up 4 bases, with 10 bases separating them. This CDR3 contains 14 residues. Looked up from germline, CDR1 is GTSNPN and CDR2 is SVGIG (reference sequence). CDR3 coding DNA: TGTGCCTGGAGTGTATTCGCTGCGAATCAGCCCCAGCATTTT. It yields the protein CAWSVFAANQPQHF.

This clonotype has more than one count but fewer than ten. For the CDR3, the DNA is TGCGCCAGCAGCGAAGGGGCTAGCGGAGTACAAGAGACCCAGTACTTC. Its protein is CASSEGASGVQETQYF. The V call is TRBV5-1, the J call TRBJ2-5; 7 positions match TRBD2. Trimming took 4 bases from V and 2 from J; bases not matched to a gene: 11. Germline CDR1 SGHRS, CDR2 YFSETQ. The CDR3 extends over 16 amino acids.

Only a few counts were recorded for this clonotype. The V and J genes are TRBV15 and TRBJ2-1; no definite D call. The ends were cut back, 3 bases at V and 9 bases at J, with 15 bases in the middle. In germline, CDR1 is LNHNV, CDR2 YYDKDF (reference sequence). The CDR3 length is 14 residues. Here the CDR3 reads CATSRVDLRSEQFF. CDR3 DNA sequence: TGTGCCACCAGCAGGGTAGATCTGAGGAGTGAGCAGTTCTTC.

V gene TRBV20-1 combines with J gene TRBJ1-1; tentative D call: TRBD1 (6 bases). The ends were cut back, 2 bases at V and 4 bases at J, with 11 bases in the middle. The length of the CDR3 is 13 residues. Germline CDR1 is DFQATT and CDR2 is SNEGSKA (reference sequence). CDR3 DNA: TGCAGTGCTAGACGCAGGGGTGGCACTGAAGCTTTCTTT. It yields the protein CSARRRGGTEAFF.

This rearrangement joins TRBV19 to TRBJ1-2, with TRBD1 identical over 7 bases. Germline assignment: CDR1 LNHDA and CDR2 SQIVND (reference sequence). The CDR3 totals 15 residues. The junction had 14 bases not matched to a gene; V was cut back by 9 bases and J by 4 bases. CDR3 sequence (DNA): TGTGCCAGCCGTGTACAGGGGCCTCGTGGCTATGGCTACACCTTC. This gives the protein CASRVQGPRGYGYTF.

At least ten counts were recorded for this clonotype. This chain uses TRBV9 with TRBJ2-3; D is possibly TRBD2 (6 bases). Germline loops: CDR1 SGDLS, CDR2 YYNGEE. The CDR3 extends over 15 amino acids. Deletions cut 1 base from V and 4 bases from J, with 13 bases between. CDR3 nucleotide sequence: TGTGCCAGCAGCGTACTAGCGTTAGGAGCAGATACGCAGTATTTT. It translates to CASSVLALGADTQYF.

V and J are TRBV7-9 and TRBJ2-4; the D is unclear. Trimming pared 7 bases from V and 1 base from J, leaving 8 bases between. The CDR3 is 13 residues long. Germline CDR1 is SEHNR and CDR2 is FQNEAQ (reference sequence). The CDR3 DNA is TGTGCCAGCAACCCCCCCGCCAAAAACATTCAGTACTTC. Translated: CASNPPAKNIQYF.

The CDR3 region has the DNA TGCAGTGCACCGGCGGGGGATGGGTCCTACGAGCAGTACTTC. This gives the protein CSAPAGDGSYEQYF. The chain couples TRBV20-1 to TRBJ2-7; 7 bases agree with TRBD2. CDR1 is DFQATT and CDR2 is SNEGSKA in the germline V gene (reference sequence). The junction had 9 bases not matched to a gene; V was cut back by 6 bases and J by 1 base. The length of the CDR3 is 14 residues.